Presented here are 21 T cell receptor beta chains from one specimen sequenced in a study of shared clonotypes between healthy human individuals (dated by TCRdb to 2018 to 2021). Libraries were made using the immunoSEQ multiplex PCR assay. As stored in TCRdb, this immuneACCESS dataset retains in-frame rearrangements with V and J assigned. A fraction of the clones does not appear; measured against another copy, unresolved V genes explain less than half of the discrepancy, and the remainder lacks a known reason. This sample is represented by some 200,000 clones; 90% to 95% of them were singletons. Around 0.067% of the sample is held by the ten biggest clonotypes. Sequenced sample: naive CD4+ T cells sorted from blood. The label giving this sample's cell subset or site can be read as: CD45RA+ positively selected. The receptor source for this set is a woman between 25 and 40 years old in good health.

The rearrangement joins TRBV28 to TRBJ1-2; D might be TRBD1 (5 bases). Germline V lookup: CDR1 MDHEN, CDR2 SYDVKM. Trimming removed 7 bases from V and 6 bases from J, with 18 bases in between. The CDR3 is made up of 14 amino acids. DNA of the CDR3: TGTGCCAGCATGCCGTTATCAGGGACTCATGGCTACACCTTC. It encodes CASMPLSGTHGYTF.

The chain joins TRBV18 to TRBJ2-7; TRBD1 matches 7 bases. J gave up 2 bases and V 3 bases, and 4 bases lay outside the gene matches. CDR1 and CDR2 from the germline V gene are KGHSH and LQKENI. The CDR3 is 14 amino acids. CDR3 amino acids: CASSPGQTTYEQYF. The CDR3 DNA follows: TGTGCCAGCTCACCGGGACAGACAACCTACGAGCAGTACTTC.

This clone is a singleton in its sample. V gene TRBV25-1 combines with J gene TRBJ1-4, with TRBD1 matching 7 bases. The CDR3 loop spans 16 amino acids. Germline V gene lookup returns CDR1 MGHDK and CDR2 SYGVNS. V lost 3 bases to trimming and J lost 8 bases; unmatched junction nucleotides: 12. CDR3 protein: CASSDTHRGSGEKLFF. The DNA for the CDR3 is TGTGCCAGCAGTGACACGCACAGGGGATCGGGGGAAAAACTGTTTTTT.

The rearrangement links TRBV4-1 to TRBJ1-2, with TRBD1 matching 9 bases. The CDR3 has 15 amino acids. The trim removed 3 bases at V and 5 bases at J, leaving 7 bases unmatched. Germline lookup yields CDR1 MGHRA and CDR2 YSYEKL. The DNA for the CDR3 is TGCGCCAGCAGCCACCCGGGACAGGGTAAATATGGCTACACCTTC. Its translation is CASSHPGQGKYGYTF.

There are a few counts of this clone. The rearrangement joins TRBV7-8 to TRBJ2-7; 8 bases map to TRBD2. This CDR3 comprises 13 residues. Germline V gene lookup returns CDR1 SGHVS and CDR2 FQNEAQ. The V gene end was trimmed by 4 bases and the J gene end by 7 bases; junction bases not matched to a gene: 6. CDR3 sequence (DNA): TGTGCCAGCAGCTGGGACACGGGGGGGGAGCAGTACTTC. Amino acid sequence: CASSWDTGGEQYF.

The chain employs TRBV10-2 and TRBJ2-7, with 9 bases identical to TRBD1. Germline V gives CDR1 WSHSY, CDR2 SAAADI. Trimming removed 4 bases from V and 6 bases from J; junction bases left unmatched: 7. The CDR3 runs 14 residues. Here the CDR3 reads CASSVRDRDIEQYF. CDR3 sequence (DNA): TGCGCCAGCAGTGTTCGGGACAGGGACATCGAGCAGTACTTC.

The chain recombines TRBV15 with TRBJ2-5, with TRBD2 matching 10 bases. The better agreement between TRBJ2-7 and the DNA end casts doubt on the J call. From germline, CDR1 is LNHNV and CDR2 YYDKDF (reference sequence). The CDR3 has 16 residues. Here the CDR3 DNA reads TGTGCCACCAGCTTACGTACTAGCGGGGTTCCCTACGAGCAGTACTTC. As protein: CATSLRTSGVPYEQYF.

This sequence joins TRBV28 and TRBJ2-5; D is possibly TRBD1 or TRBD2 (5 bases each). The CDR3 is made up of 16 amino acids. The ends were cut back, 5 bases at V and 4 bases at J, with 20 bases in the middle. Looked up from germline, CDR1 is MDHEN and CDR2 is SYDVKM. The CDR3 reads CASSQPGTPGRETQYF. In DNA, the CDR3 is TGTGCCAGCAGTCAGCCCGGGACCCCGGGACGAGAGACCCAGTACTTC.

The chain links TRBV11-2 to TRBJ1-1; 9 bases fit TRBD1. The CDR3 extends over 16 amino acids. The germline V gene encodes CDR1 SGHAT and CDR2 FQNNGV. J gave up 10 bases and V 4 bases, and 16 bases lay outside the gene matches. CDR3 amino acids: CASSSFQGYRGRVAFF. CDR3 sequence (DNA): TGTGCCAGCAGCTCATTTCAGGGGTACAGGGGGCGCGTAGCTTTCTTT.

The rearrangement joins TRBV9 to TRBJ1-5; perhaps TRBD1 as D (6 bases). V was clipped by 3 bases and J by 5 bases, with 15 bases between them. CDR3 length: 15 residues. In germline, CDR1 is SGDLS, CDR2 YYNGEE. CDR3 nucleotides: TGTGCCAGCAGCGCAGAAACAGGGTCTGATCAGCCCCAGCATTTT. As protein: CASSAETGSDQPQHF.

The CDR3: CASSLLHYPQSRANVLTF. The CDR3 DNA reads as TGTGCCAGCAGCCTGTTGCATTACCCACAAAGTCGGGCCAACGTCCTGACTTTC. The chain recombines TRBV7-8 with TRBJ2-6; D call uncertain. V shed 5 bases and J shed 5 bases, with 22 bases lying between them. Germline-derived CDR1 and CDR2 are SGHVS and FQNEAQ. The CDR3 loop spans 18 amino acids.

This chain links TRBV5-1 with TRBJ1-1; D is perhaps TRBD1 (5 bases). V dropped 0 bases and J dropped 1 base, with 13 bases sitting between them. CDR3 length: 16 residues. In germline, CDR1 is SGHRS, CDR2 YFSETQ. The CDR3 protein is CASSLAGGIPNTEAFF. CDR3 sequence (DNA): TGCGCCAGCAGCTTGGCCGGGGGAATACCGAACACTGAAGCTTTCTTT.

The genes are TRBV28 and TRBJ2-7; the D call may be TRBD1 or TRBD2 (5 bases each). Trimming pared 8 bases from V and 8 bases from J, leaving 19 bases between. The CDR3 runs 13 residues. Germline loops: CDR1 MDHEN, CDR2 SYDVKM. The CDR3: CASAESGRYQQYF. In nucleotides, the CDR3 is TGTGCCAGCGCAGAATCGGGACGGTATCAGCAGTACTTC.

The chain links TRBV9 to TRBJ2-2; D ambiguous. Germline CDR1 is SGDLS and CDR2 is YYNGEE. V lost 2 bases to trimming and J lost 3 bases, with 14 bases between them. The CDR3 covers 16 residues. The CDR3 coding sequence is TGTGCCAGCAGCGTGATGAGCGCCAGCGACACCGGGGAGCTGTTTTTT. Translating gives CASSVMSASDTGELFF.

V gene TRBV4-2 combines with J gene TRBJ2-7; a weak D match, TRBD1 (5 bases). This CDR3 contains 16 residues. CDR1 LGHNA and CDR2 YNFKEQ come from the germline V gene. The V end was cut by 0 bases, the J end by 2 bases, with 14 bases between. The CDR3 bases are TGTGCCAGCAGCCAAGAGTTAGGACACCTAGCCTACGAGCAGTACTTC. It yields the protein CASSQELGHLAYEQYF.

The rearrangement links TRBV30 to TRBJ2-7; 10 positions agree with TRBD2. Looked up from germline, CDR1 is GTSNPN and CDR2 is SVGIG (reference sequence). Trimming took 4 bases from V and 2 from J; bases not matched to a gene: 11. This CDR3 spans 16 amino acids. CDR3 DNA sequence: TGTGCCTGGACCGGGACTAGCGCCGAAGGTCCCTACGAGCAGTACTTC. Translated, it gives CAWTGTSAEGPYEQYF.

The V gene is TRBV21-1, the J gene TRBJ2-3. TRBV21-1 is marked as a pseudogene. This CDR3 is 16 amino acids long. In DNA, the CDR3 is TGTGCCAGCAGCAAGGGACCAGGGCCCCGTGCAGATACGCAGTATTTT. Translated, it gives CASSKGPGPRADTQYF.

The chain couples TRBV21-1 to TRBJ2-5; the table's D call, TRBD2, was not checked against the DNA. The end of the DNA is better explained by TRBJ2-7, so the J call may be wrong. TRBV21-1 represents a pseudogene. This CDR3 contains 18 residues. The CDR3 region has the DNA TGTGCCAGCAGCAAAGGGTTTCTAGCGGGAGGGCCATCCTACGAGCAGTACTTC. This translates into CASSKGFLAGGPSYEQYF.

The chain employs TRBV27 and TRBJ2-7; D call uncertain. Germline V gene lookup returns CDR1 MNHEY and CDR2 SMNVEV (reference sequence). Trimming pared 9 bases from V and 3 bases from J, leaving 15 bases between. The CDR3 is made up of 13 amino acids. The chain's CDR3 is CASKQLGVYEQYF. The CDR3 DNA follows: TGTGCCAGTAAACAACTTGGGGTCTACGAGCAGTACTTC.

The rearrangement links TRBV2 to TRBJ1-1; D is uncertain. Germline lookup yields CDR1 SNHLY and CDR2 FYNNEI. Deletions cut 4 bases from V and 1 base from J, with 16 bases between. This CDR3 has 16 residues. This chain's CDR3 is CASSAPPGRQNTEAFF. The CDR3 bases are TGTGCCAGCAGTGCCCCCCCAGGCAGGCAGAACACTGAAGCTTTCTTT.

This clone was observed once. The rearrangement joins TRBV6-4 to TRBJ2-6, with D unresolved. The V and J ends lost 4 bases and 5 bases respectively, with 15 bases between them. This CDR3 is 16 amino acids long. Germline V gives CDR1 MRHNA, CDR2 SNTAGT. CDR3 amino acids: CASSVTRQSRANVLTF. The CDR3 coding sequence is TGTGCCAGCAGTGTGACACGACAAAGTCGGGCCAACGTCCTGACTTTC.